This is a list of T cell receptor beta chains from one sample in a study of blood T cell repertoires in COVID-19. The assay was immunoSEQ multiplex PCR, and TCRdb's table has in-frame clones only and misses some. The sample has approximately 85,000 clones, around 90% seen once. The sample taken for sequencing was peripheral blood. The receptors shown here come from a woman in her fifties or sixties with active or convalescent COVID-19. Each CDR3 is given without its conserved first and last residue.

length | J | V | CDR3
17 | TRBJ1-2 | TRBV5-4 | ASSFYYPIGTGTNYGYT
11 | TRBJ1-2 | TRBV7-2 | ASSLDDRMSYT
13 | TRBJ2-7 | TRBV10-3 | AIRDFDRGEYEQY
14 | TRBJ2-7 | TRBV4-2 | ASSQDPGPVGLEQY
12 | TRBJ2-5 | TRBV7-6 | ASSLEAGETTQY
15 | TRBJ2-3 | TRBV5-8 | ASSFFGLADSTDTQY
13 | TRBJ1-5 | TRBV7-2 | ASSPLMTGNQPQH
11 | TRBJ1-2 | TRBV29-1 | SASDRTNYGYT
11 | TRBJ2-5 | TRBV5-1 | ASSSGLQETQY
12 | TRBJ2-4 | TRBV27 | ASSLQGVKNIQY
16 | TRBJ1-4 | TRBV15 | ATSRDLAIGATNEKLF
13 | TRBJ1-2 | TRBV6-5 | ASRPPGTGRSGYT
15 | TRBJ2-1 | TRBV13 | ASSPNFGGDSYNEQF
13 | TRBJ2-3 | TRBV10-3 | ATRSIGVSTDTQY
10 | TRBJ1-4 | TRBV10-2 | ASSINNEKLF
10 | TRBJ1-1 | TRBV19 | ASSWGTEEAF
13 | TRBJ2-1 | TRBV2 | ASRDRGSSYNEQF
12 | TRBJ2-5 | TRBV7-3 | ASSRSGAQETQY
12 | TRBJ1-2 | TRBV19 | ASSIDPGTGGYT
14 | TRBJ1-3 | TRBV7-9 | ASSHFSGPSGNTIY
12 | TRBJ1-4 | TRBV3-1/TRBV3-2 | ASSPPGTNEKLF
15 | TRBJ2-1 | TRBV6-2/TRBV6-3 | ASSYSKGGGSYNEQF
12 | TRBJ2-7 | TRBV10-3 | AISSGGQGNEQY
15 | TRBJ2-7 | TRBV4-3 | ASSSPQGAGGVYEQY
10 | TRBJ2-3 | TRBV27 | AIGGGADTQY
13 | TRBJ2-3 | TRBV13 | ASSPGGPSTDTQY
13 | TRBJ1-4 | TRBV7-8 | ASSYTGTTNEKLF
11 | TRBJ2-7 | TRBV7-2 | ASSRDRDYEQY
13 | TRBJ2-3 | TRBV5-5 | ASSVRDREADTQY
13 | TRBJ1-3 | TRBV3-1/TRBV3-2 | ASSRQVTSGNTIY
12 | TRBJ1-5 | TRBV2 | ASSELGRNQPQH
11 | TRBJ2-6 | TRBV12-3/TRBV12-4 | ASGATGANVLT
11 | TRBJ2-7 | TRBV19 | ASSIDQLAEQY
11 | TRBJ1-6 | TRBV3-1/TRBV3-2 | ASSYELNSPLH
11 | TRBJ2-7 | TRBV13 | ASSLASSYEQY
12 | TRBJ1-1 | TRBV27 | ASRRGTGNTEAF
13 | TRBJ2-7 | TRBV6-5 | ASSPPGQLTYEQY
14 | TRBJ1-2 | TRBV7-2 | ASSLPDRGMGYGYT
11 | TRBJ1-2 | TRBV6-5 | ASSTGSGYGYT